This T cell receptor (beta chain) originates from a study of shared clonotypes between healthy human individuals (TCRdb year 2020). About the study as a whole: The cohort comprised a couple of women and a few men aged 18 to 49 years. Blood TCR repertoires of about 5 healthy adults were deeply sequenced to estimate repertoire size and the extent of clonotype sharing between individuals. For each donor, three plates each were used for CD4 naive and CD4 memory, two plates were used for CD8 naive, and one plate was used for CD8 memory. Per donor, leukapheresis produced somewhere between about 0.9 and 9.5 billion PBMCs. To increase sequencing depth and limit assay-specific biases, TCR repertoire library preparation and sequencing were carried out by different laboratories using diverse techniques. What the study reported, not specific to this receptor: Sampling was restricted to blood, and TCR repertoires in tissue are likely to differ from TCR repertoires in blood. Compared with non-shared clonotypes, the clonotypes found in all four sorted-subset donors had higher generation probabilities. Rarefaction of sorted-subset datasets indicated incomplete sequencing despite the large sequencing depth. Pairwise subsampling indicated that sequencing depth was expected to affect the degree of clonotype sharing among donors. Across a few donors, approximately 5% of naive CD4, more than 3% of naive CD8, around 2.1% of memory CD4, and under 0.45% of memory CD8 clonotypes were shared. The genetic and exposure-history diversity represented was limited by the small number of donors. Naive subsets generally had larger estimated clonotype richness than memory subsets.

For this clone: Its antigen is still unknown. No clone much larger than this one lies a single base away; base qualities are absent.

The CDR3 has 14 amino acids, counting the end cysteine and phenylalanine. Only CDR3 DNA is held: 42 bases, read in frame from base 1. V and J lose 9 bases and 4 bases, and a span of 13 bases separates them. The CDR1 and CDR2 encoded by the germline V gene are LGHNT and FRNRAP. Using the deep immunoSEQ assay, TCR CDR3 regions were amplified from genomic DNA by multiplex PCR. Genomic DNA extracted from each cell subset was distributed evenly over all wells of several immunoSEQ 96-well plates, and each plate served as one replicate. Each replicate PCR for sorted subsets received about 210 ng genomic DNA, equal to tens of thousands of T cell genomes. The purified libraries were quantified using a Qubit 3.0 fluorometer, sized with a Bioanalyzer 2100, and then quantified again using the KAPA Library Quantification kit. A separate single-read 150-cycle Illumina NextSeq 550 flow cell was used to sequence each immunoSEQ 96-well plate. Per the original workflow: Because the immunoSEQ output included only junctional sequences and no quality scores, the filtering could not be the same as the filtering used for full-length reads. Sequences were annotated with PyIR, a Python wrapper for IgBLAST v1.9, and V/J genes and CDR3 were assigned using IMGT germline references. Reads were removed for weak V/J assignments (E-value above 1e-6), missing CDR3, stop codons, out-of-frame junctions, or ambiguous translated residues. V3J clonotypes were defined by identical inferred V gene, J gene, and CDR3 amino acid sequence. To compute the percentage overlap between repertoires, the number of shared unique clonotypes was divided by the size of the smaller repertoire. RTK rarefaction, the Chao1 estimator, and Recon v2.1 estimates of unobserved clonotypes were used to assess repertoire richness. Generation probabilities for all TCRbeta clonotypes obtained by the gDNA method from a few donors were computed using OLGA. TCRdb took over this immuneACCESS table, retaining in-frame rearrangements with V and J assigned. Such tables are incomplete; in checked studies, under half of the missing clones stem from an unresolved V gene, and the remainder is unexplained. Clone size and V and J calls were adopted from that table, with D and trimming inferred from the DNA. The sample includes about 990,000 clones, with about four fifths observed a single time. 0.55% to 0.7% of the sample comes from the top ten.

Healthy HIV-negative adults with no recently reported acute infections or vaccinations were included as donors. Every donor was a Caucasian adult living in Nashville, Tennessee, USA. CD4+ T cells were enriched by magnetic negative selection; naive cells were then positively selected on CD45RA, and the negative fraction formed the memory subset. Blood was obtained by leukapheresis, after which PBMCs were separated by Ficoll-Histopaque density gradient centrifugation and cryopreserved in liquid nitrogen vapor phase. Analytical flow cytometry was used to check the purity and quantity of each magnetically sorted T cell population. From each sorted fraction, genomic DNA was isolated and quantified by UV absorbance on a Nanodrop 2000c.

The source of this sequence is a young man in good health. Some clones in this sample may be carry-over from other donors' samples. The sample comprised memory CD4+ T cells from PBMCs. The cell subset or site label corresponds to: CD45RA-negative fraction. The chain joins TRBV12-5 to TRBJ2-6; the D gene is perhaps TRBD2, from 5 matching bases. The CDR3: CASARGSGANVLTF. The DNA reads TGTGCTAGCGCCCGGGGATCCGGGGCCAACGTCCTGACTTTC.